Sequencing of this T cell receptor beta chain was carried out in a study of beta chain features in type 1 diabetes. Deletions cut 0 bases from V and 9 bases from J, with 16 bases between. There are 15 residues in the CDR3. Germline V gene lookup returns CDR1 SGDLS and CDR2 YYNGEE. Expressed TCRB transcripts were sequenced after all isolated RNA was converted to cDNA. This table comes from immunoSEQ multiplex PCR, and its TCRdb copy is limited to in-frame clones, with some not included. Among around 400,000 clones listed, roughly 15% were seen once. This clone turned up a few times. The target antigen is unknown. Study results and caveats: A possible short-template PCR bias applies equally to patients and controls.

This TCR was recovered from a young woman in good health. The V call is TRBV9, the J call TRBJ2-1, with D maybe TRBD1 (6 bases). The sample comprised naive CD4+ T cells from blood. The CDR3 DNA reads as TGTGCCAGCAGCGTAGCTGGGGGCGCAATCGGTGAGCAGTTCTTC. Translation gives CASSVAGGAIGEQFF.